Described below is a single T cell receptor (beta chain) sequence and its context. Its cognate antigen is unknown. Trimming cost V 6 bases and J 6 bases; bases outside gene matches: 6. Germline V lookup: CDR1 MNHEY, CDR2 SVGAGI. This CDR3 spans 14 amino acids. This entry comes from a study of T cell responses to AZD1222 COVID-19 vaccine. Whole-study findings and limits: Increases in Spike-specific TCR breadth and depth were seen after two AZD1222 doses. All repertoire sampling was performed exclusively after the peak T cell response. Close to half of all spike-specific TCRs reportedly target regions of the variants that are unmutated. Possibly, clonal diversity was underestimated; donors were largely white British and included more females.

Method: immunoSEQ multiplex PCR; TCRdb's copy keeps in-frame clones and lacks some. This sample has about 130,000 clones, with 70% to 90% found just once. The rearrangement uses TRBV6-5 and TRBJ2-3; TRBD2 matches 10 bases. The source was peripheral blood, collected on day 0 of AZD1222 vaccination. The clonotype was recovered from an adult in good health. CDR3 residues: CASSSGGALDTQYF. In DNA, the CDR3 is TGTGCCAGCAGCAGCGGGGGGGCCCTGGATACGCAGTATTTT.